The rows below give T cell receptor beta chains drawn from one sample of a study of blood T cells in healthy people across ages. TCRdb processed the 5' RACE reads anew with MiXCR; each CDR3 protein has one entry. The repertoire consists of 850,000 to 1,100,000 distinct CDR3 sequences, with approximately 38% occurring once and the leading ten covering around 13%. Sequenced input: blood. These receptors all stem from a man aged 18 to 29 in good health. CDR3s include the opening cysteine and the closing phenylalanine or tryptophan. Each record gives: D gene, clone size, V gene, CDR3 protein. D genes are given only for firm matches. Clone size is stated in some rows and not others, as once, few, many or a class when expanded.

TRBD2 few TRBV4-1 CASSLLGLAADTQYF
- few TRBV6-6 CATSMGDETQYF
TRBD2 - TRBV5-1 CASSLQPGLATDTQYF
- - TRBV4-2 CASSPRYSYTDTQYF
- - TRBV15 CATKTRGGRSYNEQFF
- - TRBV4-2 CASSQDGRVATNEKLFF
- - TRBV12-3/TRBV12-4 CAGNLNTEAFF
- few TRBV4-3 CASSQDFGTSDIGKLFF
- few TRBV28 CASSLPGTFYGYTF
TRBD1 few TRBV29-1 CSVDWTGDYGYTF